These 20 T cell receptor beta chains originate from one sample sequenced in a study of blood T cell repertoires in COVID-19. Sequenced by immunoSEQ multiplex PCR; TCRdb stores in-frame clones only, minus some. Among over 50,000 clones listed, over 75% were seen once. Sequencing was performed on peripheral blood. These TCRs come from a human donor in a cohort sampled during active COVID-19.

The chain recombines TRBV27 with TRBJ2-1; D possibly corresponds to TRBD1 (6 bases). Between the trimmed V and J ends, which lost 5 bases and 7 bases, there was a span of 18 bases. Germline assignment: CDR1 MNHEY and CDR2 SMNVEV (reference sequence). The CDR3 runs 15 residues. DNA for the CDR3: TGTGCCAGCAGTACCGGACAGTCGTGGGGAAATGAGCAGTTCTTC. It codes for CASSTGQSWGNEQFF.

In DNA, the CDR3 is TGTGCCAGCAGCTTCAGACAGGGCCATTCCTTGGATACGCAGTATTTT. Translation: CASSFRQGHSLDTQYF. The V gene is TRBV7-3, the J gene TRBJ2-3, with 7 bases that match TRBD1. Germline CDR1 is SGHTA and CDR2 is FQGTGA. This CDR3 spans 16 amino acids. The V gene end was trimmed by 3 bases and the J gene end by 6 bases; junction bases not matched to a gene: 12.

The chain is built from TRBV28 and TRBJ2-1; possible D gene TRBD2, 5 bases. From germline, CDR1 is MDHEN and CDR2 SYDVKM. Trimming stripped 6 bases from V and 8 bases from J, with 26 bases between. This CDR3 is built from 17 residues. The CDR3 here is CASSSPPGNYQDDEQFF. CDR3 coding DNA: TGTGCCAGCAGCTCCCCCCCGGGAAACTATCAGGACGATGAGCAGTTCTTC.

The CDR3 protein is CASSHVRTSGNNEQFF. The CDR3 DNA is TGCGCCAGCAGCCACGTAAGGACTAGCGGCAACAATGAGCAGTTCTTC. The chain couples TRBV4-1 to TRBJ2-1, with 10 bases identical to TRBD2. The ends lost 3 bases at V and 5 bases at J; junction bases unmatched: 7. The CDR3 is 16 residues long. Germline lookup yields CDR1 MGHRA and CDR2 YSYEKL.

The chain combines TRBV27 with TRBJ1-5, with unresolved D. The CDR3 is 13 residues long. The germline V gene has CDR1 MNHEY and CDR2 SMNVEV (reference sequence). Trimming pared 5 bases from V and 5 bases from J, leaving 10 bases between. This CDR3 reads CASSPLFDQPQHF. CDR3 bases: TGTGCCAGCAGTCCACTATTCGATCAGCCCCAGCATTTT.

The chain joins TRBV2 to TRBJ2-3; 10 nucleotides align to TRBD2. CDR3 length: 16 amino acids. V gave up 3 bases and J gave up 4 bases; unmatched junction bases: 7. Germline V lookup: CDR1 SNHLY, CDR2 FYNNEI. CDR3: CASSDGLAGAADTQYF. Written as DNA, the CDR3 is TGTGCCAGCAGTGACGGCCTAGCGGGAGCGGCAGATACGCAGTATTTT.

The CDR3 bases are TGTGCCAGCAGCTTAGTTGTAGCGGGAGTCTCCTACAATGAGCAGTTCTTC. The encoded protein is CASSLVVAGVSYNEQFF. V is TRBV7-2 and J is TRBJ2-1; 9 nucleotides match TRBD2. This CDR3 comprises 17 residues. J gave up 0 bases and V 1 base, and 4 bases lay outside the gene matches. Germline CDR1 reads SGHTA; CDR2 reads FQGNSA.

The chain recombines TRBV19 with TRBJ1-1; D uncertain. Trimming pared 6 bases from V and 5 bases from J, leaving 16 bases between. The CDR3 sequence is 14 residues long. The V gene's germline CDR1 is LNHDA and CDR2 SQIVND (reference sequence). The CDR3 nucleotides are TGTGCCAGTAGGCCCGCGGGGATTGGTACTGAAGCTTTCTTT. Its protein product is CASRPAGIGTEAFF.

V is TRBV10-3 and J is TRBJ2-5, with TRBD1 matching 7 bases. CDR1 and CDR2 from the germline V gene are ENHRY and SYGVKD. CDR3 size: 16 residues. J lost 1 base, V lost 0 bases, and 5 bases had no gene match. The CDR3 region is CAISESNGQVQETQYF. In nucleotides, the CDR3 is TGTGCCATCAGTGAGTCCAATGGACAGGTCCAAGAGACCCAGTACTTC.

This chain uses TRBV6-1 with TRBJ1-2; D remains unclear. Trimming pared 3 bases from V and 5 bases from J, leaving 10 bases between. The germline V gene encodes CDR1 MNHNS and CDR2 SASEGT. This CDR3 contains 13 residues. CDR3 in DNA: TGTGCCAGCAGTGAGAGAGGATCATATGGCTACACCTTC. Protein sequence: CASSERGSYGYTF.

V is TRBV6-6 and J is TRBJ1-5; a weak D match, TRBD1 (5 bases). The CDR3 runs 16 residues. V was shortened by 7 bases and J by 6 bases, with 22 bases between the two germline ends. Germline V gene lookup returns CDR1 MNHNY and CDR2 SVGAGI (reference sequence). CDR3 sequence reads: CASTPGGQGLFQPQHF. The CDR3 DNA reads as TGTGCCAGCACCCCGGGAGGGCAGGGCCTTTTTCAGCCCCAGCATTTT.

By sample fraction, this clone is large. Here the CDR3 reads CASSKAPLGLYEQYF. In DNA form, the CDR3 reads TGTGCCAGCAGCAAAGCGCCGTTGGGCCTATACGAGCAGTACTTC. The rearrangement uses TRBV21-1 and TRBJ2-7; TRBD1 is the table's D call and was not checked against the DNA. TRBV21-1 corresponds to a pseudogene. The CDR3 sequence is 15 residues long.

This chain joins TRBV6-5 and TRBJ2-7, with TRBD1 matching over 7 bases. The trim removed 7 bases at V and 3 bases at J, leaving 9 bases unmatched. Germline lookup yields CDR1 MNHEY and CDR2 SVGAGI. This CDR3 comprises 14 residues. CDR3 sequence: CASTQGAGGYEQYF. DNA for the CDR3: TGTGCCAGCACCCAAGGGGCAGGGGGCTACGAGCAGTACTTC.

Concerning this clone: Compared with germline, one end of the junction differs, possibly owing to a read error. This rearrangement joins TRBV30 to TRBJ2-7; TRBD2 might be the D (5 bases). The CDR3 contains 12 residues. Germline V gene data show CDR1 as GTSNPN and CDR2 as SVGIG (reference sequence). CDR3 amino acids: CAWSDNYVGLRF. For the CDR3, the DNA is TGTGCCTGGAGTGATAACTACGTCGGACTGCGCTTC.

The rearrangement uses TRBV2 and TRBJ2-1, with D uncertain. The length of the CDR3 is 14 residues. Germline loops: CDR1 SNHLY, CDR2 FYNNEI. V was pared by 9 bases and J by 9 bases, with 21 bases between. CDR3 nucleotide sequence: TGTGCCAGTCGCCTAACCGGCCTGCGCGGTGAGCAGTTCTTC. It is translated as CASRLTGLRGEQFF.

The chain is built from TRBV2 and TRBJ2-5, with D uncertain. The germline gives CDR1 SNHLY, CDR2 FYNNEI. The CDR3 loop spans 14 amino acids. Trimming cost V 3 bases and J 2 bases, with 10 bases left between them. CDR3 DNA sequence: TGTGCCAGCAGTGAGTTGACTGTACAAGAGACCCAGTACTTC. Translated: CASSELTVQETQYF.

This clone was seen once. V is TRBV3-1 (or the pseudogene TRBV3-2) and J is TRBJ1-3; D is undetermined. The CDR3 length is 15 residues. Trimming stripped 3 bases from V and 0 bases from J, with 9 bases between. CDR1 is LGHDT and CDR2 is YNNKEL in the germline V gene (reference sequence). The chain's CDR3 is CASSQVGSSGNTIYF. The CDR3 DNA follows: TGTGCCAGCAGCCAGGTAGGGAGCTCTGGAAACACCATATATTTT.

V gene TRBV5-1 combines with J gene TRBJ2-2; tentatively, D is TRBD2 (6 bases). This CDR3 is built from 17 residues. The V gene's germline CDR1 is SGHRS and CDR2 YFSETQ. V lost 4 bases to trimming and J lost 2 bases, with 18 bases between them. As DNA, the CDR3 is TGCGCCAGCAGCACTGGGCCGCGGAGGGGTAACACCGGGGAGCTGTTTTTT. Protein sequence: CASSTGPRRGNTGELFF.

V is TRBV5-1 and J is TRBJ2-1; 11 positions agree with TRBD2. There are 15 residues in the CDR3. The J segment lost 8 bases and the V segment lost 7 bases, leaving 11 bases of the junction unmatched. The germline CDR1 and CDR2 sequences are SGHRS and YFSETQ. The CDR3 reads CASRLIAGGRDEQFF. CDR3 DNA sequence: TGCGCCAGCCGGCTTATAGCGGGAGGGCGAGATGAGCAGTTCTTC.

This clone was found a few times. This rearrangement joins TRBV19 to TRBJ1-1; 8 nucleotides agree with TRBD1. V lost 6 bases and J lost 4; bases outside the gene matches: 13. The CDR3 is 16 amino acids. Looked up from germline, CDR1 is LNHDA and CDR2 is SQIVND (reference sequence). The CDR3 reads CASSPDRGGRGTEAFF. The CDR3 DNA reads as TGTGCCAGTAGCCCCGACAGGGGCGGGAGGGGCACTGAAGCTTTCTTT.